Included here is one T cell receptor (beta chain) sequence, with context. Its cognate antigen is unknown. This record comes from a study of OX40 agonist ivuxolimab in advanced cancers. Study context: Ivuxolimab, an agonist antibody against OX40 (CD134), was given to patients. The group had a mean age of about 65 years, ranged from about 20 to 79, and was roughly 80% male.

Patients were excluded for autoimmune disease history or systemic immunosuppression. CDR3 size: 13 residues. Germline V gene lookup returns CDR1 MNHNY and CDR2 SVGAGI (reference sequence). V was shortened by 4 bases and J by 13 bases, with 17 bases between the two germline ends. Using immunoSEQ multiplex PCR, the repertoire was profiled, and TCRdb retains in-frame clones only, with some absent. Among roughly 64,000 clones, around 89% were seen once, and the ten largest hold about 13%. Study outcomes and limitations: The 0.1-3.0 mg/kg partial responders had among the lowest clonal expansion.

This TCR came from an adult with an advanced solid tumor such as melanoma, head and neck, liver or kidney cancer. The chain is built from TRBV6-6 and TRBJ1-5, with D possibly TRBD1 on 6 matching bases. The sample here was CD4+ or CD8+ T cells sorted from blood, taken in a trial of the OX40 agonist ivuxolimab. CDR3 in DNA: TGTGCCAGCAGTTCTCCTCCCGACAGGTTACAGCATTTT. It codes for CASSSPPDRLQHF.